The subject of this entry is one T cell receptor beta chain. Germline assignment: CDR1 SGHRS and CDR2 YFSETQ. Trimming removed 4 bases from V and 3 bases from J, with 26 bases in between. The CDR3 sequence is 19 residues long. The sample originates from a study of blood T cell repertoires in COVID-19. Background on the study: T cells, B-cell-depleted T cells, or PBMCs supplied cDNA or gDNA.

As handled by the study authors: Amplifying reference gene primers gave estimates of nucleated cell counts. Produced via immunoSEQ multiplex PCR; TCRdb's table is partial and in-frame only. V, J and clone size are taken as reported in that table, and D and trimming were inferred from the DNA itself. This table holds some 110,000 clones, approximately 87% found once. Sequencing used peripheral blood. The receptor comes from a man aged 25-45 years with acute or convalescent COVID-19. The J gene is TRBJ2-4, the V gene TRBV5-1; a possible D gene is TRBD2 (6 bases). DNA for the CDR3: TGCGCCAGCAGCCCCGAAGGGCAGGGCGGTCCCGGGGGCAAAAACATTCAGTACTTC. It codes for CASSPEGQGGPGGKNIQYF.